This TCR beta chain stems from a study of blood T cell repertoires in COVID-19. The CDR3 extends over 12 amino acids. Trimming took 5 bases from V and 6 from J, leaving 10 bases between them. CDR1 MGHDK and CDR2 SYGVNS come from the germline V gene. TCRdb's table, derived via immunoSEQ multiplex PCR, lists solely in-frame clones and lacks some. The sample lists around 190,000 clones, about four fifths occurring once. This TCR was sampled from a woman aged 40 to 55 with COVID-19, enrolled during active disease. The V call is TRBV25-1, the J call TRBJ1-2; D is undetermined. The sequencing sample was made of peripheral blood. The CDR3 protein is CASSSDGDGYTF. The CDR3 DNA follows: TGTGCCAGCAGTTCCGACGGGGATGGCTACACCTTC.